The clone carrying this TCR beta chain was recorded a few times. The antigen is not known. The CDR3 is 13 amino acids. Trimming removed 3 bases from V and 0 bases from J, with 6 bases in between. Germline CDR1 reads SEHNR; CDR2 reads FQNEAQ (reference sequence). This specimen comes from a study of CD8 T cells in ankylosing spondylitis. Study-wide results and caveats: In ankylosing spondylitis blood, a motif of roughly 8 highly homologous TCR beta variants appeared characteristic.

MiXCR, applied by TCRdb to the 5' RACE reads, yields one record per CDR3 protein. There are about 36,000 distinct CDR3 sequences in the sample; 13% occur only once, and around 33% lies in the top ten. The source of this sequence is a male donor with ankylosing spondylitis. Sequencing input: synovial fluid, either unsorted or a sorted T cell fraction (not recorded which). The V gene is TRBV7-9, the J gene TRBJ2-7; D is uncertain. As DNA, the CDR3 is TGTGCCAGCAGCTTTTGGCCCTCCTACGAGCAGTACTTC. Translating gives CASSFWPSYEQYF. The whole variable domain, remainder taken from reference TRBV7-9 and TRBJ2-7, is DTGVSQNPRHKITKRGQNVTFRCDPISEHNRLYWYRQTLGQGPEFLTYFQNEAQLEKSRLLSDRFSAERPKGSFSTLEIQRTEQGDSAMYLCASSFWPSYEQYFGPGTRLTVT.